Described below is a single T cell receptor (beta chain) sequence and its context. The antigen remains unidentified. The germline V gene has CDR1 SGHTA and CDR2 FQGTGA. The CDR3 is 13 amino acids. V lost 7 bases to trimming and J lost 1 base, with 10 bases between them. This entry comes from a study of cytomegalovirus exposure and HLA in healthy donors. Study-wide results and limits: Later analysis identified several of the most significant clusters that appeared linked to common viral pathogens. The authors listed about 170 TCR beta chains as cytomegalovirus-associated.

The PCR contained 60 Vbeta and 13 Jbeta primers. Assay used: immunoSEQ multiplex PCR; TCRdb lists only in-frame clones, some missing. Its clone listing holds some 75,000 clones. The sequence was obtained from a boy between 10 and 17 years old in good health and CMV-seronegative. This sequence joins TRBV7-3 and TRBJ1-1, with D uncertain. Input material: PBMCs. The CDR3 nucleotides read TGTGCCAGCACCTCAGGCCGGAACACTGAAGCTTTCTTT. Translation gives CASTSGRNTEAFF. The full variable domain, with the rest looked up from reference TRBV7-3 and TRBJ1-1, is GAGVSQTPSNKVTEKGKYVELRCDPISGHTALYWYRQSLGQGPEFLIYFQGTGAADDSGLPNDRFFAVRPEGSVSTLKIQRTERGDSAVYLCASTSGRNTEAFFGQGTRLTVV.